This T cell receptor (beta chain) originates from a study of blood T cells in healthy people across ages. This CDR3 spans 18 amino acids. V lost 4 bases and J lost 6, with 25 bases in between. A few counts support this clonotype. It was with a sample-barcoded 5' primer and a J-beta primer mix that a second PCR of roughly 7 to 11 cycles was run. Each CDR3 protein is one row after TCRdb ran MiXCR on the 5' RACE reads. The table lists some 1.5 million distinct CDR3 sequences, roughly 43% of them singletons. This sequence joins TRBV23-1 and TRBJ2-1; D is perhaps TRBD2 (6 bases). TRBV23-1 is an ORF, and what it does is uncertain. Sequencing was performed on blood. The clonotype comes from a woman in her late teens or twenties in good health. The CDR3 DNA sequence: TGCGCCAGCAGTCCCAGGGAGCCCTGTCCGCGGGAACTCAATGAGCAGTTCTTC. It encodes CASSPREPCPRELNEQFF.